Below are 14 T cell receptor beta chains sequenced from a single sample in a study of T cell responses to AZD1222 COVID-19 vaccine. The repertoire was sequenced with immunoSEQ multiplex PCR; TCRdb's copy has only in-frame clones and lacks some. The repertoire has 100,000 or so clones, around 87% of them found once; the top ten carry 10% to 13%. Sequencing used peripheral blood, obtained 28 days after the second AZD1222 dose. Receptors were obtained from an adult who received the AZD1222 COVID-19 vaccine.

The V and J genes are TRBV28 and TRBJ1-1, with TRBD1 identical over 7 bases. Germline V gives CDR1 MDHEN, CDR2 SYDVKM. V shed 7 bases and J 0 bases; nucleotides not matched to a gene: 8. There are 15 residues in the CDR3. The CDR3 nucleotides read TGTGCCAGCACCCTAGGGACAGAGTTGAACACTGAAGCTTTCTTT. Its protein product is CASTLGTELNTEAFF. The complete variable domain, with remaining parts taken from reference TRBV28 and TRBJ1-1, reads DVKVTQSSRYLVKRTGEKVFLECVQDMDHENMFWYRQDPGLGLRLIYFSYDVKMKEKGDIPEGYSVSREKKERFSLILESASTNQTSMYLCASTLGTELNTEAFFGQGTRLTVV.

The CDR3 loop is CASSLPGGRSNEQYF. CDR3 nucleotide sequence: TGTGCCAGCAGCTTACCAGGGGGGAGGAGCAACGAGCAGTACTTC. The J gene is TRBJ2-7, the V gene TRBV7-2; D may be TRBD1 (7 bases). V lost 2 bases and J 5 bases, leaving 16 bases between the germline ends. Germline CDR1 reads SGHTA; CDR2 reads FQGNSA. This CDR3 region has 15 residues.

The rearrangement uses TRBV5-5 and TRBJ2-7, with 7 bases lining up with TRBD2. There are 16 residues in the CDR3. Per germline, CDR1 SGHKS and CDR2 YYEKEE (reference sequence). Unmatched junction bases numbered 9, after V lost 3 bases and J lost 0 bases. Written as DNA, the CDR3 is TGTGCCAGCAGCTGGCGCGGGACTACGACCTCCTACGAGCAGTACTTC. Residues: CASSWRGTTTSYEQYF.

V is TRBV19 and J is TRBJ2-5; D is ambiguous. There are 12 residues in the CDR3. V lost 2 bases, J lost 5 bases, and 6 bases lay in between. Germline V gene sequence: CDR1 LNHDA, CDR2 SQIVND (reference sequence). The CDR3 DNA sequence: TGTGCCAGTAGTATAAGTCCTGAGACCCAGTACTTC. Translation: CASSISPETQYF.

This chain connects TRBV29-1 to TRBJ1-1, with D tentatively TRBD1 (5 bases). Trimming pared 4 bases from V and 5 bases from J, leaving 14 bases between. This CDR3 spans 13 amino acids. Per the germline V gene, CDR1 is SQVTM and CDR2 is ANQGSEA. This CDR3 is CSVGQGPGTEAFF. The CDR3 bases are TGCAGCGTTGGGCAGGGACCGGGGACTGAAGCTTTCTTT. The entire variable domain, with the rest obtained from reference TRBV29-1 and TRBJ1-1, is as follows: SAVISQKPSRDICQRGTSLTIQCQVDSQVTMMFWYRQQPGQSLTLIATANQGSEATYESGFVIDKFPISRPNLTFSTLTVSNMSPEDSSIYLCSVGQGPGTEAFFGQGTRLTVV.

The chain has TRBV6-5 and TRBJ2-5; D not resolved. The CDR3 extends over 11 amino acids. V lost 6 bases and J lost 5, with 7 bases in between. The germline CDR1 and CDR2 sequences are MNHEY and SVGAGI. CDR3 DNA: TGTGCCAGCAGGCACACGGAGACCCAGTACTTC. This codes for CASRHTETQYF.

CDR3 in amino acids: CASRGQGKDYEQYF. The CDR3 DNA sequence: TGTGCCAGCAGGGGACAGGGAAAAGACTACGAGCAGTACTTC. V and J are TRBV7-9 and TRBJ2-7; 9 positions agree with TRBD1. V dropped 6 bases and J dropped 3; count of bases not matched to a gene: 6. In germline, CDR1 is SEHNR, CDR2 FQNEAQ (reference sequence). The length of the CDR3 is 14 residues.

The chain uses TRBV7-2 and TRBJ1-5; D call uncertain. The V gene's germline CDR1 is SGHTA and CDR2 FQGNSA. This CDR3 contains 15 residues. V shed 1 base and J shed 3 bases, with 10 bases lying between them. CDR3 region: CASSLVGRANQPQHF. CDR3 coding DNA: TGTGCCAGCAGCTTAGTAGGTAGAGCCAATCAGCCCCAGCATTTT.

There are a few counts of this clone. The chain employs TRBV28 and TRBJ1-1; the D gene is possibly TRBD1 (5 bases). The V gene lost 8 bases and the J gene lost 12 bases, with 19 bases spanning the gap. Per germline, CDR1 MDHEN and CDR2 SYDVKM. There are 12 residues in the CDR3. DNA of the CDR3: TGTGCCAGCGCCGACGGTCCAGGGTTGACTTTCTTT. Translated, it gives CASADGPGLTFF.

Here the CDR3 reads CASSPSGGQNIQYF. CDR3 nucleotide sequence: TGTGCCAGCAGCCCGTCGGGAGGCCAAAACATTCAGTACTTC. V and J are TRBV5-4 and TRBJ2-4; TRBD2 aligns across 7 bases. This CDR3 is 14 amino acids long. Germline V CDR1 and CDR2: SGHNT, YYREEE (reference sequence). The junction had 6 bases not matched to a gene; V was cut back by 4 bases and J by 5 bases.

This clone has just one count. CDR3 in DNA: TGTGCCAGCACCGTCCCTCTAGCTGGCCCGAGCTCCTACAATGAGCAGTTCTTC. As protein: CASTVPLAGPSSYNEQFF. This chain uses TRBV7-9 with TRBJ2-1; the D gene is possibly TRBD2 (5 bases). The CDR3 consists of 18 residues. Trimming stripped 7 bases from V and 0 bases from J, with 22 bases between. Germline V gene sequence: CDR1 SEHNR, CDR2 FQNEAQ (reference sequence).

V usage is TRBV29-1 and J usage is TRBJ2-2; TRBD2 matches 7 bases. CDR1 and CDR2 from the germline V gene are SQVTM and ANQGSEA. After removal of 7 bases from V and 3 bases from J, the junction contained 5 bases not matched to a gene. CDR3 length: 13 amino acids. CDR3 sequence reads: CSGGGVDTGELFF. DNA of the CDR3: TGCAGCGGGGGAGGGGTCGACACCGGGGAGCTGTTTTTT.

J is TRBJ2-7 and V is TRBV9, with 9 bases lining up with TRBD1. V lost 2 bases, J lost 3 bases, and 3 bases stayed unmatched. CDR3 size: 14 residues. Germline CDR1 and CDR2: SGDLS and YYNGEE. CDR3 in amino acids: CASSVGQGIYEQYF. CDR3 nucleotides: TGTGCCAGCAGCGTCGGACAGGGGATCTACGAGCAGTACTTC.

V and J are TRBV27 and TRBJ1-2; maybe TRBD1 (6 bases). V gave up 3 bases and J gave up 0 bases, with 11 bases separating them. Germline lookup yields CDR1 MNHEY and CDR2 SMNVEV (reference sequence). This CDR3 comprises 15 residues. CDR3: CASSFDRLANYGYTF. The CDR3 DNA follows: TGTGCCAGCAGTTTCGACAGGTTAGCTAACTATGGCTACACCTTC.